This paragraph reports one TCR beta chain. No antigen is known for it. Sequencing used immunoSEQ multiplex PCR; TCRdb keeps in-frame clones, though not all of them. Seen here are some 30,000 clones, roughly 90% observed once, and the top ten hold approximately 12%. There are 12 residues in the CDR3. Germline-derived CDR1 and CDR2 are ENHRY and SYGVKD. Trimming stripped 6 bases from V and 2 bases from J, with 7 bases between. The sample comes from a study of T cell clonotyping in hematopoietic cell transplantation. Study-level findings and limits: Cells were unsorted, so CD4 and CD8 contributions were not separated.

The receptor was derived from a female patient in her 50s who had an allogeneic stem cell transplant from a related donor, so the T cells may come from the graft donor. Some clones in this sample may be carry-over from other donors' samples. The chain links TRBV10-3 to TRBJ1-1; no clear D gene. Specimen: PBMCs, collected 100 days after allogeneic stem cell transplant. The DNA for the CDR3 is TGTGCCATCAGCAGACCTAACACTGAAGCTTTCTTT. This codes for CAISRPNTEAFF.